This entry lists 22 T cell receptor beta chains sequenced from one sample in a study of long-term antiretroviral therapy in people with HIV. An immunoSEQ assay, version v3.0, was performed at survey level. Sequencing used immunoSEQ multiplex PCR; TCRdb keeps in-frame clones, though not all of them. The table shows just under 35,000 clones, with 70% to 90% occurring only once. The specimen comprised unsorted PBMCs, sampled roughly 2.9 years before starting antiretroviral therapy. The receptors come from a woman in her twenties or thirties with HIV.

This chain links TRBV29-1 with TRBJ2-1; TRBD1 might be the D (6 bases). CDR3 size: 13 residues. CDR1 is SQVTM, CDR2 ANQGSEA, per germline. V was clipped by 7 bases and J by 5 bases, with 15 bases between them. CDR3 DNA sequence: TGCAGCGCGTACAGGGTAGGACACAATGAGCAGTTCTTC. As protein: CSAYRVGHNEQFF.

DNA for the CDR3: TGTGCCAGTAGTATAGAGGAGGGGTCACCCCTCCACTTT. It encodes CASSIEEGSPLHF. The chain uses TRBV19 and TRBJ1-6; TRBD1 might be the D (5 bases). CDR1 is LNHDA and CDR2 is SQIVND in the germline V gene (reference sequence). Trimming cost V 0 bases and J 10 bases, with 7 bases left between them. The CDR3 covers 13 residues.

The gene calls are TRBV25-1 and TRBJ2-5; 8 nucleotides agree with TRBD1. Germline CDR1 and CDR2: MGHDK and SYGVNS. The trim removed 7 bases at V and 7 bases at J, leaving 2 bases unmatched. The CDR3 covers 11 residues. CDR3 DNA sequence: TGTGCCAGCACCGGACAGGGGACCCAGTACTTC. This translates into CASTGQGTQYF.

This clone was seen only once. V usage is TRBV15 and J usage is TRBJ1-2, with no clear D. CDR1 and CDR2 from the germline V gene are LNHNV and YYDKDF (reference sequence). This CDR3 has 15 residues. The V end lost 1 base, the J end lost 2 bases, and 11 bases lay between the germline ends. Written as DNA, the CDR3 is TGTGCCACCAGCAGAGCGGGCAACCCCAACTATGGCTACACCTTC. It codes for CATSRAGNPNYGYTF. The full variable domain, completed using reference TRBV15 and TRBJ1-2, is DAMVIQNPRYQVTQFGKPVTLSCSQTLNHNVMYWYQQKSSQAPKLLFHYYDKDFNNEADTPDNFQSRRPNTSFCFLDIRSPGLGDTAMYLCATSRAGNPNYGYTFGSGTRLTVV.

The chain combines TRBV29-1 with TRBJ2-2, with D possibly being TRBD1 (5 bases). V was trimmed by 7 bases and J by 6 bases, leaving 21 bases between them. Germline assignment: CDR1 SQVTM and CDR2 ANQGSEA. This CDR3 is built from 15 residues. The CDR3 region is CSGNGAPEDPGELFF. CDR3 bases: TGCAGCGGGAATGGGGCTCCTGAGGATCCCGGGGAGCTGTTTTTT.

The CDR3 nucleotides are TGTGCCAGCAGCTTGTCAGGGGCTATCGATCAGCCCCAGCATTTT. Its protein product is CASSLSGAIDQPQHF. This sequence joins TRBV5-4 and TRBJ1-5, with TRBD1 as a possible D gene (6 bases). This CDR3 spans 15 amino acids. V lost 1 base to trimming and J lost 5 bases, with 13 bases between them. Germline CDR1 is SGHNT and CDR2 is YYREEE (reference sequence).

The chain combines TRBV7-8 with TRBJ1-5; D is unresolved. V was shortened by 1 base and J by 1 base, with 8 bases between the two germline ends. The V gene's germline CDR1 is SGHVS and CDR2 FQNEAQ. The CDR3 consists of 15 residues. CDR3 region: CASSLVPGSNQPQHF. The CDR3 coding sequence is TGTGCCAGCAGCTTAGTTCCGGGAAGCAATCAGCCCCAGCATTTT.

This clone was detected only a few times. The V call is TRBV2, the J call TRBJ1-2, with no clear D. Trimming shortened V by 1 base and J by 0 bases, and 12 bases separated the two germline ends. Looked up from germline, CDR1 is SNHLY and CDR2 is FYNNEI. The CDR3 runs to 16 residues. CDR3 nucleotide sequence: TGTGCCAGCAGTGAAGAGGGAAGGGTATCTAACTATGGCTACACCTTC. Translated: CASSEEGRVSNYGYTF.

The chain employs TRBV28 and TRBJ1-3; D gene ambiguous. The V gene's germline CDR1 is MDHEN and CDR2 SYDVKM. Deletions cut 4 bases from V and 4 bases from J, with 14 bases between. CDR3 length equals 15 residues. The CDR3 loop reads CASSSPVGGGNTIYF. CDR3 DNA: TGTGCCAGCAGTTCCCCCGTGGGAGGCGGAAACACCATATATTTT.

This clone was observed a single time. This chain links TRBV5-6 with TRBJ1-4; TRBD1 aligns across 7 bases. Looked up from germline, CDR1 is SGHDT and CDR2 is YYEEEE. The trim removed 5 bases at V and 8 bases at J, leaving 12 bases unmatched. The CDR3 covers 15 residues. The CDR3 DNA follows: TGTGCCAGCAGTAACGACAGGGCGAAAGGCGAAAAACTGTTTTTT. Encoded protein: CASSNDRAKGEKLFF.

The chain employs TRBV7-9 and TRBJ1-1, with 7 bases matching TRBD1. This CDR3 contains 14 residues. Per the germline V gene, CDR1 is SEHNR and CDR2 is FQNEAQ (reference sequence). V gave up 5 bases and J gave up 4 bases; unmatched junction bases: 7. Here the CDR3 reads CASSAQGQGTEAFF. CDR3 nucleotides: TGTGCCAGCAGCGCACAGGGGCAAGGCACTGAAGCTTTCTTT.

In its sample, this clone was seen once. The chain uses TRBV4-1 and TRBJ1-2, with D perhaps TRBD1 (6 bases). The CDR3 covers 14 residues. Trimming took 3 bases from V and 4 from J, leaving 12 bases between them. Germline lookup yields CDR1 MGHRA and CDR2 YSYEKL. The CDR3 coding sequence is TGCGCCAGCAGCCAGGGCCGGGACACCTATGGCTACACCTTC. Protein product: CASSQGRDTYGYTF.

The rearrangement joins TRBV6-4 to TRBJ2-6, with a tentative D call TRBD1 (6 bases). The CDR3 loop spans 17 amino acids. Trimming removed 0 bases at V and 4 bases at J, with 13 bases between. CDR1 and CDR2 from the germline V gene are MRHNA and SNTAGT. The CDR3 reads CASSDSQEGTGANVLTF. The CDR3 region has the DNA TGTGCCAGCAGTGACTCTCAAGAGGGGACAGGGGCCAACGTCCTGACTTTC.

J is TRBJ2-3 and V is TRBV5-1, with TRBD1 matching 7 bases. The CDR3 is made up of 14 amino acids. The ends lost 2 bases at V and 4 bases at J; junction bases unmatched: 4. From germline, CDR1 is SGHRS and CDR2 YFSETQ. CDR3 in amino acids: CASSFWDSADTQYF. CDR3 DNA sequence: TGCGCCAGCAGCTTTTGGGACAGCGCAGATACGCAGTATTTT.

The chain is built from TRBV9 and TRBJ1-2; 8 bases agree with TRBD1. The germline V gene has CDR1 SGDLS and CDR2 YYNGEE. V lost 3 bases, J lost 4 bases, and 5 bases stayed unmatched. The CDR3 runs to 14 residues. DNA for the CDR3: TGTGCCAGCAGCGCGACAGGGGTTGGCTATGGCTACACCTTC. Its translation is CASSATGVGYGYTF.

J is TRBJ1-1 and V is TRBV7-6; D is ambiguous. Germline V gene sequence: CDR1 SGHVS, CDR2 FNYEAQ. The CDR3 extends over 13 amino acids. Trimming cost V 6 bases and J 2 bases, with 10 bases left between them. In DNA, the CDR3 is TGTGCCAGCAGGCCGATGGGCAACACTGAAGCTTTCTTT. This gives the protein CASRPMGNTEAFF.

This chain uses TRBV19 with TRBJ2-2, with 10 bases that match TRBD2. Losses at the gene ends were 4 bases for V and 8 bases for J; bases not matched to a gene: 10. The CDR3 has 16 residues. Looked up from germline, CDR1 is LNHDA and CDR2 is SQIVND (reference sequence). CDR3 in DNA: TGTGCCAGTAGTAAGGGCCAGCGGGGGGGTTCGGGGGAGCTGTTTTTT. Translated: CASSKGQRGGSGELFF.

The V and J genes are TRBV9 and TRBJ1-1, with D hard to call. Trimming removed 0 bases from V and 1 base from J, with 10 bases in between. The CDR3 contains 15 residues. The germline gives CDR1 SGDLS, CDR2 YYNGEE. The CDR3 sequence: CASSVAPNTNTEAFF. In DNA form, the CDR3 reads TGTGCCAGCAGCGTAGCTCCCAACACGAACACTGAAGCTTTCTTT.

V is TRBV19 and J is TRBJ1-1; D possibly corresponds to TRBD1 (5 bases). This CDR3 comprises 13 residues. Looked up from germline, CDR1 is LNHDA and CDR2 is SQIVND (reference sequence). Trimming removed 6 bases from V and 4 bases from J, with 12 bases in between. The CDR3 is CASRGLLSTEAFF. The CDR3 DNA sequence: TGTGCCAGTAGGGGACTCTTGAGCACTGAAGCTTTCTTT.

The chain carries TRBV9 and TRBJ1-2; unclear D gene. Trimming stripped 3 bases from V and 3 bases from J, with 9 bases between. Germline assignment: CDR1 SGDLS and CDR2 YYNGEE. The CDR3 length is 13 residues. CDR3 DNA: TGTGCCAGCAGCGCCATGGTTGACTATGGCTACACCTTC. Translating it yields CASSAMVDYGYTF.

The V call is TRBV2, the J call TRBJ1-1; 10 bases are shared with TRBD1. V lost 8 bases to trimming and J lost 11 bases; unmatched junction nucleotides: 11. The CDR3 contains 13 residues. Germline values: CDR1 SNHLY, CDR2 FYNNEI. The CDR3 DNA reads as TGTGCCAGCTCGGCGACAGGGGGCGGTGGGGCTTTCTTT. Protein product: CASSATGGGGAFF.

The genes are TRBV9 and TRBJ2-1; 7 nucleotides line up with TRBD2. V was clipped by 2 bases and J by 8 bases; unmatched bases: 10. The CDR3 covers 15 residues. Germline V CDR1 and CDR2: SGDLS, YYNGEE. CDR3 protein: CASSVSGVTGDEQFF. The CDR3 DNA follows: TGTGCCAGCAGCGTGAGCGGGGTCACTGGGGATGAGCAGTTCTTC. The whole variable domain, remainder taken from reference TRBV9 and TRBJ2-1, is DSGVTQTPKHLITATGQRVTLRCSPRSGDLSVYWYQQSLDQGLQFLIQYYNGEERAKGNILERFSAQQFPDLHSELNLSSLELGDSALYFCASSVSGVTGDEQFFGPGTRLTVL.